A single sample gave rise to the 2 T cell receptor beta chains below, sequenced in a study of blood T cell repertoires in COVID-19. Clones were sequenced by immunoSEQ multiplex PCR, and TCRdb holds only the in-frame ones, with some missing. Of roughly 290,000 clones in the sample, around 91% are singletons; the top ten hold approximately 12%. The sample consisted of peripheral blood. These receptors were taken from a woman aged 55-69 years with acute or convalescent COVID-19.

The rearrangement joins TRBV5-4 to TRBJ1-2; 7 positions match TRBD1. Germline CDR1 SGHNT, CDR2 YYREEE (reference sequence). The CDR3 consists of 16 residues. V lost 0 bases to trimming and J lost 5 bases; unmatched junction nucleotides: 10. As DNA, the CDR3 is TGTGCCAGCAGCTTGGCCATGGGGGGACAGTCTTATGGCTACACCTTC. Translation gives CASSLAMGGQSYGYTF. The full variable domain, its missing parts supplied by reference TRBV5-4 and TRBJ1-2, is ETGVTQSPTHLIKTRGQQVTLRCSSQSGHNTVSWYQQALGQGPQFIFQYYREEENGRGNFPPRFSGLQFPNYSSELNVNALELDDSALYLCASSLAMGGQSYGYTFGSGTRLTVV.

V gene TRBV5-4 combines with J gene TRBJ2-5; 9 positions agree with TRBD2. The CDR3 totals 17 residues. CDR1 is SGHNT, CDR2 YYREEE, per germline (reference sequence). Trimming removed 0 bases from V and 5 bases from J; junction bases left unmatched: 11. The CDR3 here is CASSLGSRAGGMETQYF. CDR3 DNA sequence: TGTGCCAGCAGCTTGGGATCGCGAGCGGGGGGTATGGAGACCCAGTACTTC.